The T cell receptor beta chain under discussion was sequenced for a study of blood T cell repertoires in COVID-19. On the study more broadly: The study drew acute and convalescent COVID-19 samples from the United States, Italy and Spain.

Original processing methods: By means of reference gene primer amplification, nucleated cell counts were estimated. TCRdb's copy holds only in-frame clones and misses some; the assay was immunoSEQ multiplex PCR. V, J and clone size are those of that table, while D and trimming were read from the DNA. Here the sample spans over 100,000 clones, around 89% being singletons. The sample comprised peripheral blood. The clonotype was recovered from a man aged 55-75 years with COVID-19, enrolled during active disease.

CDR3 coding DNA: TGTGCCAGCAGCGTAGCCTCAACCAAAACTAGCGGGGGGGCCGGGGAGCTGTTTTTT. It codes for CASSVASTKTSGGAGELFF. The rearrangement joins TRBV9 to TRBJ2-2; 13 nucleotides match TRBD2. V shed 0 bases, J shed 6 bases, and the junction held 11 bases outside the gene matches. The CDR3 has 19 amino acids. CDR1 SGDLS and CDR2 YYNGEE come from the germline V gene.